This TCR beta chain emerged from a study of OX40 agonist ivuxolimab in advanced cancers. Turning to the study itself: Three individuals attained partial responses, comprising one hepatocellular carcinoma case and two cutaneous melanoma cases.

Here immunoSEQ multiplex PCR was the method, and the copy in TCRdb shows in-frame clones only, minus some. Among approximately 18,000 clones listed, approximately 80% were seen once. Germline CDR1 and CDR2: SGDLS and YYNGEE. V gave up 0 bases and J gave up 0 bases, with 9 bases separating them. CDR3 length equals 16 residues. The rearrangement uses TRBV9 and TRBJ2-2, with D unresolved. Sequencing was performed on CD4+ or CD8+ T cells sorted from blood, taken in a trial of the OX40 agonist ivuxolimab. This sequence was found in an adult with an advanced solid tumor such as melanoma, head and neck, liver or kidney cancer. CDR3 region: CASSVVNIANTGELFF. The CDR3 bases are TGTGCCAGCAGCGTAGTTAATATCGCGAACACCGGGGAGCTGTTTTTT. Drawing the rest from reference TRBV9 and TRBJ2-2, the complete variable domain is DSGVTQTPKHLITATGQRVTLRCSPRSGDLSVYWYQQSLDQGLQFLIQYYNGEERAKGNILERFSAQQFPDLHSELNLSSLELGDSALYFCASSVVNIANTGELFFGEGSRLTVL.